Below, 5 T cell receptor beta chains from the same sample are listed, as sequenced in a study of Graves' ophthalmopathy and Graves' hyperthyroidism. Scientists amplified the TCR beta CDR3 regions from RNA transcripts. First-round RT-PCR employed HTBI primers, with a second-round multiplex PCR after it. MiXCR, run by TCRdb on the multiplex PCR reads, gives a single entry per CDR3 protein. This sample has 620,000 or so distinct CDR3 sequences, with 20% to 25% found just once. The sequenced sample consisted of peripheral blood. The receptors shown here come from a woman aged 18-30 years with stable Graves' hyperthyroidism. Some clones in this sample may be carry-over from other donors' samples.

This clonotype was observed a handful of times. The chain is built from TRBV28 and TRBJ1-1; D is perhaps TRBD1 (5 bases). CDR1 is MDHEN, CDR2 SYDVKM, per germline. The V end lost 3 bases, the J end lost 0 bases, and 17 bases lay between the germline ends. There are 17 residues in the CDR3. The CDR3 spells CASSFRLTRGMNTEAFF. The DNA of the CDR3 is TGTGCCAGCAGTTTCAGACTGACGAGGGGTATGAACACTGAAGCTTTCTTT.

This clonotype was seen only once. CDR3 in DNA: TGTGCCAGCAGTTCCTCGGATGACTACGAGCAGTACTTC. Translation: CASSSSDDYEQYF. The rearrangement links TRBV9 to TRBJ2-7; D is ambiguous. CDR1 SGDLS and CDR2 YYNGEE come from the germline V gene. This CDR3 has 13 amino acids. V lost 5 bases, J lost 3 bases, and 12 bases lay in between.

This clonotype was seen repeatedly, ten times or more. V gene TRBV6-1 combines with J gene TRBJ1-5; D possibly corresponds to TRBD1 (5 bases). Trimming took 1 base from V and 0 from J, leaving 7 bases between them. Per the germline V gene, CDR1 is MNHNS and CDR2 is SASEGT. This CDR3 contains 15 residues. The CDR3 region has the DNA TGTGCCAGCAGTGAAGGGGGCTATAGCAATCAGCCCCAGCATTTT. Protein product: CASSEGGYSNQPQHF.

In this sample, this clonotype turned up many times. The J gene is TRBJ2-3, the V gene TRBV30, with TRBD2 identical over 11 bases. The CDR3 runs to 14 residues. The trim removed 5 bases at V and 6 bases at J, leaving 7 bases unmatched. Germline CDR1 GTSNPN, CDR2 SVGIG (reference sequence). CDR3 loop: CAWEVLAGVDTQYF. CDR3 coding DNA: TGTGCCTGGGAGGTACTAGCGGGAGTGGATACGCAGTATTTT.

This clonotype was detected ten times or more. The chain combines TRBV6-1 with TRBJ2-2, with 9 bases fitting TRBD1. V lost 6 bases to trimming and J lost 4 bases; unmatched junction nucleotides: 9. The CDR3 runs to 16 residues. Germline-derived CDR1 and CDR2 are MNHNS and SASEGT. This chain's CDR3 is CASRVTGGGSTGELFF. CDR3 nucleotide sequence: TGTGCCAGCAGAGTTACAGGGGGCGGGAGCACCGGGGAGCTGTTTTTT.